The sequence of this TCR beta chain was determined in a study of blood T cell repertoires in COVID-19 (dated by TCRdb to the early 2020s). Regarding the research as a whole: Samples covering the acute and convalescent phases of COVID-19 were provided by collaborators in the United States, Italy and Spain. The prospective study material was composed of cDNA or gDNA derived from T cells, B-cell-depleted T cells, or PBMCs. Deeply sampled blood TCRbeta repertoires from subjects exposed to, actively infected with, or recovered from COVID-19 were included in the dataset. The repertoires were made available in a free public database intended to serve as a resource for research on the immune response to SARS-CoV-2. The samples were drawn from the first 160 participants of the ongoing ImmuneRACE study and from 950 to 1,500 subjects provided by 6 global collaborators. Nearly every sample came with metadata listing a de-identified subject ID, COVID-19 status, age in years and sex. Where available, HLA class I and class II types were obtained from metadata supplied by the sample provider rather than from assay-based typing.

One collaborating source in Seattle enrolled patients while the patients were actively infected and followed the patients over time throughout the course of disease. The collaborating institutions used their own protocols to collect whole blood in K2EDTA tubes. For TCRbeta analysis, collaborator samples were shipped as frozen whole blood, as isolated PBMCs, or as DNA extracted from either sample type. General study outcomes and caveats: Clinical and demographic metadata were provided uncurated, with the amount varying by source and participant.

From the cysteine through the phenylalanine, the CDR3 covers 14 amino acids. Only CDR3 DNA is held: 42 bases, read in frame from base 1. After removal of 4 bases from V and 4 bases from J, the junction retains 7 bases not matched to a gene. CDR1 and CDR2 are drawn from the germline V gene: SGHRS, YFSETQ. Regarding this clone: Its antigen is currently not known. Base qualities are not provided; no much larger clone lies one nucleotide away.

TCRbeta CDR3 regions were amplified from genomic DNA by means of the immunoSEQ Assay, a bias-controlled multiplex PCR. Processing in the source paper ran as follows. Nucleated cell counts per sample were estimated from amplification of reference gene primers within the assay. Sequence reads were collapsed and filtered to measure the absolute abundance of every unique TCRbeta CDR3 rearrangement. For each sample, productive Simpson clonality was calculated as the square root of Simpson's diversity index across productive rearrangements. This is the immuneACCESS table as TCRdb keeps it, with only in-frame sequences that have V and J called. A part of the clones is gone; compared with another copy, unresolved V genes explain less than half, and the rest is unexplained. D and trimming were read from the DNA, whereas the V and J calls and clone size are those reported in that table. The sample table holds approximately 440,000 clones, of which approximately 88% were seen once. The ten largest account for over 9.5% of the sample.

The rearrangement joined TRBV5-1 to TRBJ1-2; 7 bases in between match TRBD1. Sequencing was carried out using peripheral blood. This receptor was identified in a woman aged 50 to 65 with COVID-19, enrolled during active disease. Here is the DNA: TGCGCCAGCAGCAACAAGGGACAGAGCTATGGCTACACCTTC. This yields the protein CASSNKGQSYGYTF.